This TCR beta chain is drawn from a study of T cell changes during pregnancy in multiple sclerosis. Only in-frame clones appear in the TCRdb table, and some are missing; sequencing was by immunoSEQ multiplex PCR. The top ten clones hold about 2.5% of a sample with about 77,000 clones, under 95% of them seen once. Comments on this clone: The junction and the germline gene differ at one end; a read error may be behind it.

The specimen was peripheral blood, collected after pregnancy. The origin of this receptor is a female donor in good health, enrolled as a control in a pregnancy study.

In DNA form, the CDR3 reads TGTGCCAGCAGCCCTGGGACAACACCAACAAATGAAAAACTGTTTTTT. It is translated as CASSPGTTPTNEKLFF. This chain joins TRBV9 and TRBJ1-4, with D tentatively TRBD1 (6 bases). This CDR3 has 16 residues. Germline lookup yields CDR1 SGDLS and CDR2 YYNGEE.